The next 29 T cell receptor beta chains were all read from a single sample in a study of cytomegalovirus exposure and HLA in healthy donors. Primers for the PCR totalled 60 Vbeta and 13 Jbeta. Sequencing was performed with immunoSEQ multiplex PCR; in TCRdb, only in-frame clones are kept and a portion is missing. The repertoire has roughly 60,000 clones, approximately 80% of them found once; the top ten carry 1.4%. Material for sequencing was PBMCs. The receptors derive from a female donor in good health and CMV-seronegative.

This chain connects TRBV11-2 to TRBJ1-1; TRBD1 is a possible D gene (6 bases). The CDR3 is 11 amino acids. The ends were cut back, 4 bases at V and 12 bases at J, with 12 bases in the middle. The germline V gene has CDR1 SGHAT and CDR2 FQNNGV. The CDR3 is CASSSLRDTFF. The DNA of the CDR3 is TGTGCCAGCAGCTCTCTAAGGGACACTTTCTTT.

This clone turned up a few times. Other nucleotide sequences in the sample specify the same CDR3. The chain joins TRBV5-4 to TRBJ2-2; D perhaps matches TRBD1 (6 bases). Trimming removed 0 bases from V and 4 bases from J, with 10 bases in between. This CDR3 comprises 15 residues. Germline CDR1 is SGHNT and CDR2 is YYREEE (reference sequence). The CDR3 loop is CASSLARGSTGELFF. The CDR3 coding sequence is TGTGCCAGCAGCTTGGCCAGGGGTAGCACCGGGGAGCTGTTTTTT.

The V call is TRBV6-6, the J call TRBJ1-2; D is ambiguous. Germline-derived CDR1 and CDR2 are MNHNY and SVGAGI (reference sequence). V was clipped by 5 bases and J by 3 bases, with 13 bases between them. The CDR3 runs to 14 residues. The CDR3, as DNA: TGTGCCAGCAGTCCGGGTTATTCGGACTATGGCTACACCTTC. Translating gives CASSPGYSDYGYTF.

The chain couples TRBV7-2 to TRBJ1-2; TRBD1 might be the D (5 bases). The CDR3 runs to 15 residues. Trimming took 6 bases from V and 2 from J, leaving 16 bases between them. Germline assignment: CDR1 SGHTA and CDR2 FQGNSA. CDR3 region: CASSFIGTSNYGYTF. The CDR3 DNA is TGTGCCAGCAGTTTCATAGGGACTTCAAACTATGGCTACACCTTC.

The chain couples TRBV28 to TRBJ1-1; tentatively, D is TRBD1 (5 bases). In germline, CDR1 is MDHEN, CDR2 SYDVKM. Between the trimmed V and J ends, which lost 6 bases and 4 bases, there was a span of 18 bases. CDR3 length: 15 amino acids. The CDR3 is CASRGWGGSGTEAFF. The CDR3 nucleotides read TGTGCCAGCAGGGGGTGGGGGGGTTCGGGCACTGAAGCTTTCTTT.

This chain connects TRBV7-9 to TRBJ2-7; a weak D match, TRBD1 (5 bases). Germline assignment: CDR1 SEHNR and CDR2 FQNEAQ (reference sequence). The V end lost 2 bases, the J end lost 3 bases, and 20 bases lay between the germline ends. This CDR3 has 17 amino acids. CDR3 DNA: TGTGCCAGCAGCTTAAACGTCAGGGCTAGTATAGTCTACGAGCAGTACTTC. Protein product: CASSLNVRASIVYEQYF.

This chain joins TRBV14 and TRBJ2-5; perhaps TRBD1 as D (6 bases). This CDR3 comprises 13 residues. Trimming took off 7 bases at V and 5 bases at J, with 14 bases between the two ends. CDR1 and CDR2 (germline): SGHDN, FVKESK. CDR3 in DNA: TGTGCCAGCATGGAACAGGGTGACGAGACCCAGTACTTC. Translation gives CASMEQGDETQYF.

J is TRBJ1-2 and V is TRBV7-6; no clear D gene. The V end lost 5 bases, the J end lost 2 bases, and 21 bases lay between the germline ends. Germline V gene lookup returns CDR1 SGHVS and CDR2 FNYEAQ. The CDR3 has 17 residues. The CDR3 loop is CASSRTARRTGNYGYTF. The CDR3 DNA reads as TGTGCCAGCAGCCGAACCGCCCGGAGGACGGGGAACTATGGCTACACCTTC. The full variable domain, completed using reference TRBV7-6 and TRBJ1-2, is GAGVSQSPRYKVTKRGQDVALRCDPISGHVSLYWYRQALGQGPEFLTYFNYEAQQDKSGLPNDRFSAERPEGSISTLTIQRTEQRDSAMYRCASSRTARRTGNYGYTFGSGTRLTVV.

This rearrangement joins TRBV27 to TRBJ2-2, with 13 bases lining up with TRBD2. J gave up 3 bases and V 2 bases, and 0 bases lay outside the gene matches. Germline V gives CDR1 MNHEY, CDR2 SMNVEV (reference sequence). This CDR3 is 16 amino acids long. CDR3 region: CASSLGLAGDTGELFF. CDR3 DNA sequence: TGTGCCAGCAGTTTAGGACTAGCGGGGGACACCGGGGAGCTGTTTTTT.

This clone was recorded only once. The chain carries TRBV7-9 and TRBJ1-2; D is ambiguous. Trimming shortened V by 11 bases and J by 4 bases, and 23 bases separated the two germline ends. Germline-derived CDR1 and CDR2 are SEHNR and FQNEAQ (reference sequence). CDR3 length: 15 amino acids. The CDR3 spells CAATQVTLGSYGYTF. DNA of the CDR3: TGTGCCGCCACCCAGGTCACCCTTGGGAGCTATGGCTACACCTTC.

This chain joins TRBV6-1 and TRBJ1-1; possibly TRBD1 for D (5 bases). Per the germline V gene, CDR1 is MNHNS and CDR2 is SASEGT. V was cut by 1 base and J by 1 base, with 7 bases left in between. There are 14 residues in the CDR3. This CDR3 reads CASSEGTRNTEAFF. In nucleotides, the CDR3 is TGTGCCAGCAGTGAAGGGACAAGGAACACTGAAGCTTTCTTT.

The rearrangement uses TRBV7-9 and TRBJ2-3; D unresolved. Germline CDR1 is SEHNR and CDR2 is FQNEAQ (reference sequence). This CDR3 comprises 12 residues. V lost 4 bases and J lost 2, with 4 bases in between. The CDR3 nucleotides are TGTGCCAGCAGCTCTTTCACAGATACGCAGTATTTT. Protein sequence: CASSSFTDTQYF.

The V call is TRBV5-1, the J call TRBJ2-1; 11 bases are shared with TRBD1. The V gene's germline CDR1 is SGHRS and CDR2 YFSETQ. This CDR3 has 18 residues. The V gene end was trimmed by 3 bases and the J gene end by 2 bases; junction bases not matched to a gene: 10. Here the CDR3 reads CASSSVPGQGETYNEQFF. CDR3 DNA sequence: TGCGCCAGCAGCTCCGTCCCGGGACAGGGGGAAACCTACAATGAGCAGTTCTTC.

The rearrangement links TRBV19 to TRBJ1-1, with D possibly being TRBD1 (6 bases). V dropped 4 bases and J dropped 4 bases, with 7 bases sitting between them. Germline V gives CDR1 LNHDA, CDR2 SQIVND (reference sequence). The CDR3 sequence is 12 residues long. CDR3: CASSRGPTEAFF. The CDR3, as DNA: TGTGCCAGTAGTAGGGGGCCCACTGAAGCTTTCTTT.

V is TRBV30 and J is TRBJ1-5; D uncertain. The CDR3 length is 13 residues. CDR1 and CDR2 (germline): GTSNPN, SVGIG (reference sequence). V gave up 1 base and J gave up 7 bases, with 11 bases separating them. The CDR3 protein is CAWSAGTWQPQHF. The CDR3, as DNA: TGTGCCTGGAGTGCCGGTACCTGGCAGCCCCAGCATTTT.

The J gene is TRBJ2-5, the V gene TRBV6-5, with D possibly TRBD1 on 6 matching bases. The DNA end is a closer match to TRBJ2-7, so the J assignment may be wrong. The CDR3 is 16 amino acids. Germline values: CDR1 MNHEY, CDR2 SVGAGI. In DNA form, the CDR3 reads TGTGCCAGCAGTTACAACACAGGGAAGGGGTTCTACGAGCAGTACTTC. Protein sequence: CASSYNTGKGFYEQYF.

This clone occurred once. This sequence joins TRBV30 and TRBJ1-1; D is uncertain. The V end was cut by 1 base, the J end by 10 bases, with 13 bases between. The CDR3 runs to 12 residues. CDR1 GTSNPN and CDR2 SVGIG come from the germline V gene (reference sequence). The CDR3 nucleotides read TGTGCCTGGAGTGACCCACATACTATAGCTTTCTTT. It is translated as CAWSDPHTIAFF.

The chain carries TRBV5-4 and TRBJ1-1, with 8 bases matching TRBD1. Trimming at V came to 0 bases and at J to 1 base, leaving 2 bases not matched to a gene. The CDR3 extends over 15 amino acids. Germline loops: CDR1 SGHNT, CDR2 YYREEE (reference sequence). This CDR3 is CASSLVDRGNTEAFF. CDR3 DNA sequence: TGTGCCAGCAGCTTGGTTGACAGGGGGAACACTGAAGCTTTCTTT.

V usage is TRBV6-5 and J usage is TRBJ1-5, with D possibly matching TRBD1 (6 bases). Germline V gene data show CDR1 as MNHEY and CDR2 as SVGAGI. The V end lost 6 bases, the J end lost 6 bases, and 15 bases lay between the germline ends. This CDR3 comprises 14 residues. This CDR3 is CASSPRGGGQPQHF. In DNA form, the CDR3 reads TGTGCCAGCAGCCCGAGGGGGGGCGGTCAGCCCCAGCATTTT.

The rearrangement joins TRBV9 to TRBJ2-3, with 7 bases lining up with TRBD2. Germline CDR1 is SGDLS and CDR2 is YYNGEE. The J segment lost 6 bases and the V segment lost 3 bases, leaving 10 bases of the junction unmatched. The CDR3 contains 15 residues. CDR3 region: CASSATSQAWDTQYF. CDR3 DNA sequence: TGTGCCAGCAGCGCGACTAGCCAGGCTTGGGATACGCAGTATTTT.

This clone was recorded only once. The chain is built from TRBV6-5 and TRBJ1-1; TRBD1 agrees at 9 bases. Germline V gives CDR1 MNHEY, CDR2 SVGAGI. V was pared by 5 bases and J by 10 bases, with 11 bases of the junction left unmatched. The CDR3 runs 14 residues. Here the CDR3 reads CASSPPGQGGGAFF. Here the CDR3 DNA reads TGTGCCAGCAGTCCACCGGGACAGGGAGGTGGAGCTTTCTTT.

This sequence joins TRBV18 and TRBJ2-3; 7 bases align to TRBD2. J lost 4 bases, V lost 5 bases, and 12 bases had no gene match. Germline V gene sequence: CDR1 KGHSH, CDR2 LQKENI. CDR3 length: 16 amino acids. In nucleotides, the CDR3 is TGTGCCAGCTCATCGGTTTTTGGGAGGGGAGCAGATACGCAGTATTTT. Translation: CASSSVFGRGADTQYF.

The chain carries TRBV5-6 and TRBJ2-7; D perhaps matches TRBD1 (5 bases). CDR3 length equals 15 residues. Germline-derived CDR1 and CDR2 are SGHDT and YYEEEE. Deletions cut 4 bases from V and 2 bases from J, with 16 bases between. CDR3 sequence: CASSEGAGLPYEQYF. In nucleotides, the CDR3 is TGTGCCAGCAGCGAAGGCGCAGGGCTTCCCTACGAGCAGTACTTC.

The chain couples TRBV5-4 to TRBJ1-2; D gene ambiguous. The CDR3 is 12 residues long. With 3 bases removed from V and 5 bases from J, the gap between germline ends came to 8 bases. The germline V gene encodes CDR1 SGHNT and CDR2 YYREEE (reference sequence). This chain's CDR3 is CASSYGEYGYTF. Here the CDR3 DNA reads TGTGCCAGCAGCTACGGGGAATATGGCTACACCTTC.

V is TRBV7-9 and J is TRBJ1-1; 7 bases fit TRBD1. Germline CDR1 reads SEHNR; CDR2 reads FQNEAQ (reference sequence). The CDR3 is 14 amino acids. After removal of 1 base from V and 8 bases from J, the junction contained 7 bases not matched to a gene. CDR3 nucleotide sequence: TGTGCCAGCAGCTTAGGGCAGGGGGAGAGGGAAGCTTTCTTT. It is translated as CASSLGQGEREAFF.

The chain uses TRBV11-2 and TRBJ1-1; no clear D. V was trimmed by 6 bases and J by 0 bases, leaving 8 bases between them. The CDR3 contains 13 residues. The V gene's germline CDR1 is SGHAT and CDR2 FQNNGV. CDR3 sequence (DNA): TGTGCCAGCAGATCTACAGTGAACACTGAAGCTTTCTTT. Protein product: CASRSTVNTEAFF.

The chain joins TRBV5-4 to TRBJ2-3, with 9 bases identical to TRBD1. The CDR3 is 15 amino acids. Trimming removed 7 bases from V and 2 bases from J; junction bases left unmatched: 8. CDR1 is SGHNT, CDR2 YYREEE, per germline (reference sequence). The CDR3 protein is CASRRRDRATDTQYF. Written as DNA, the CDR3 is TGTGCCAGCCGCCGACGGGACAGGGCCACAGATACGCAGTATTTT.

The chain couples TRBV7-8 to TRBJ2-2; D call uncertain. The CDR3 is made up of 12 amino acids. Trimming pared 0 bases from V and 6 bases from J, leaving 2 bases between. CDR1 SGHVS and CDR2 FQNEAQ come from the germline V gene. The CDR3 spells CASSLASGELFF. CDR3 bases: TGTGCCAGCAGCTTAGCCTCCGGGGAGCTGTTTTTT.

The chain combines TRBV2 with TRBJ1-1; 8 bases line up with TRBD1. This CDR3 region has 13 residues. Germline CDR1 is SNHLY and CDR2 is FYNNEI. V trimming: 6 bases; J trimming: 1 base; junction bases outside the gene matches: 1. CDR3: CASRGTGNTEAFF. CDR3 bases: TGTGCCAGCAGGGGGACAGGGAACACTGAAGCTTTCTTT.